This section outlines one TCR beta chain sequence together with its context. The antigen remains unidentified. After removal of 1 base from V and 5 bases from J, the junction contained 12 bases not matched to a gene. The CDR3 length is 17 residues. Germline values: CDR1 SGHTA, CDR2 FQGNSA. Primers included in the PCR were 60 Vbeta and 13 Jbeta primers. Profiling relied on immunoSEQ multiplex PCR, and the TCRdb table lists in-frame clones only, not all of them. Seen here are some 180,000 clones, over 75% observed once, and the top ten hold less than 2.5%. This sample was taken from a study of cytomegalovirus exposure and HLA in healthy donors. Findings and limits, study-wide: In a later analysis, V- and J-gene trimming of beta chains associated with a DCLRE1C missense variant, replicated independently.

The origin of this receptor is a male donor in good health and CMV-seronegative. The sequenced sample consisted of PBMCs. The gene calls are TRBV7-2 and TRBJ1-2; 8 bases are shared with TRBD1. The CDR3 DNA reads as TGTGCCAGCAGCTTAGTTCGGTCCCGACAGGGGAAGTATGGCTACACCTTC. Its protein is CASSLVRSRQGKYGYTF.